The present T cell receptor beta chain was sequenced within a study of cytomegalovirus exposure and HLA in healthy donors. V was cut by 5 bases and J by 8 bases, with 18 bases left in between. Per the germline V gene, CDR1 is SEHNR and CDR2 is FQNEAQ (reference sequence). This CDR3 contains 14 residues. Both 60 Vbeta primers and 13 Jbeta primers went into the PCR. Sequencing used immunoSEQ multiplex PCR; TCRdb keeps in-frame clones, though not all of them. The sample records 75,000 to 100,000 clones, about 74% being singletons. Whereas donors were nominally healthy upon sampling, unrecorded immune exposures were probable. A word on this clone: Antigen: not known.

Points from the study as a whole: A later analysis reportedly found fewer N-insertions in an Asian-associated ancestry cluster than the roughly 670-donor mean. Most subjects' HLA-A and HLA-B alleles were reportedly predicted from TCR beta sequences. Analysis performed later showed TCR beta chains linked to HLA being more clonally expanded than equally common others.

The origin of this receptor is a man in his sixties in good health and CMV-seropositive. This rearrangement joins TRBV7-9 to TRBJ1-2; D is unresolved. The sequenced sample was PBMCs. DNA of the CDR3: TGTGCCAGCAGCCTAACGAGGACTAATTTCGGCTACACCTTC. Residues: CASSLTRTNFGYTF.